This TCR beta chain is drawn from a study of T cell responses to AZD1222 COVID-19 vaccine. Findings and limits, study-wide: Most donors were white British, females outnumbered males, and clonal diversity was possibly underestimated. Spike-spanning, vaccine-associated CD4 TCRs were dominant at 160-218 and 743-854. With two AZD1222 doses given, Spike-specific TCR breadth and depth both rose.

The assay was immunoSEQ multiplex PCR, and TCRdb's table has in-frame clones only and misses some. The table shows approximately 110,000 clones, with 65% to 85% occurring only once. The CDR3 covers 15 residues. Looked up from germline, CDR1 is SNHLY and CDR2 is FYNNEI. The V and J ends lost 10 bases and 1 base, in that order; junction bases with no gene match: 9. Remarks on this clone: As yet, its antigen is unknown.

V usage is TRBV2 and J usage is TRBJ1-1; 10 bases are a match to TRBD1. This clonotype originated in an adult in good health. The sequencing used peripheral blood, collected on day 0 of AZD1222 vaccination. As DNA, the CDR3 is TGTGCCATGCCCAGACAGGGGGCTGGGAACACTGAAGCTTTCTTT. This translates into CAMPRQGAGNTEAFF.